This entry lists 23 T cell receptor beta chains sequenced from one sample in a study of blood T cell repertoires in COVID-19. Some clones are missing from TCRdb's copy, which holds only in-frame ones; the method was immunoSEQ multiplex PCR. The sample records fewer than 250,000 clones, 65% to 90% being singletons. Sequencing input: peripheral blood. The receptors shown here come from a woman aged 50 to 60 with acute or convalescent COVID-19.

The genes are TRBV12-3 or TRBV12-4 and TRBJ1-2, with unresolved D. This CDR3 has 11 residues. V was pared by 8 bases and J by 4 bases, with 8 bases between. The CDR3 coding sequence is TGTGCCAGCTCCTCCTCCTATGGCTACACCTTC. It translates to CASSSSYGYTF.

The chain carries TRBV11-1 and TRBJ2-7; 8 bases are a match to TRBD1. CDR1 SGHAT and CDR2 FQDESV come from the germline V gene (reference sequence). The J segment lost 2 bases and the V segment lost 5 bases, leaving 5 bases of the junction unmatched. The CDR3 runs to 14 residues. CDR3 coding DNA: TGTGCCAGCAGCCCCGGACAGGGCACCTACGAGCAGTACTTC. This gives the protein CASSPGQGTYEQYF.

This clone showed up just a few times. The rearrangement joins TRBV28 to TRBJ2-5; 9 bases agree with TRBD1. This CDR3 spans 14 amino acids. J gave up 4 bases and V 6 bases, and 6 bases lay outside the gene matches. Germline CDR1 is MDHEN and CDR2 is SYDVKM. This chain's CDR3 is CASRGETGGETQYF. The CDR3 DNA reads as TGTGCCAGCAGGGGTGAGACAGGGGGAGAGACCCAGTACTTC.

V usage is TRBV19 and J usage is TRBJ2-7; 8 nucleotides align to TRBD2. V dropped 5 bases and J dropped 2; count of bases not matched to a gene: 11. The germline gives CDR1 LNHDA, CDR2 SQIVND (reference sequence). The CDR3 has 16 amino acids. CDR3 coding DNA: TGTGCCAGTAGTGCACCCCAGGAGCGGGGGACCTACGAGCAGTACTTC. It codes for CASSAPQERGTYEQYF.

This clone has only a few counts. The chain is built from TRBV27 and TRBJ1-2, with 10 bases matching TRBD1. The J segment lost 7 bases and the V segment lost 5 bases, leaving 7 bases of the junction unmatched. Per germline, CDR1 MNHEY and CDR2 SMNVEV (reference sequence). The CDR3 has 14 amino acids. CDR3 DNA sequence: TGTGCCAGCAGTCTGACAGGGGGCGGTGGTGGCTACACCTTC. As protein: CASSLTGGGGGYTF.

The gene calls are TRBV30 and TRBJ1-4, with D maybe TRBD1 (6 bases). The V gene's germline CDR1 is GTSNPN and CDR2 SVGIG (reference sequence). Trimming shortened V by 3 bases and J by 4 bases, and 24 bases separated the two germline ends. The CDR3 covers 18 residues. The chain's CDR3 is CAWSQTDGSSRGNEKLFF. CDR3 DNA: TGTGCCTGGAGCCAAACGGACGGATCTTCCAGGGGTAATGAAAAACTGTTTTTT. Using reference TRBV30 and TRBJ1-4 for the parts outside the CDR3, the full variable domain is SQTIHQWPATLVQPVGSPLSLECTVEGTSNPNLYWYRQAAGRGLQLLFYSVGIGQISSEVPQNLSASRPQDRQFILSSKKLLLSDSGFYLCAWSQTDGSSRGNEKLFFGSGTQLSVL.

The chain recombines TRBV19 with TRBJ2-7; D may be TRBD1 (6 bases). Germline lookup yields CDR1 LNHDA and CDR2 SQIVND (reference sequence). Trimming removed 0 bases at V and 5 bases at J, with 17 bases between. The CDR3 has 16 residues. As DNA, the CDR3 is TGTGCCAGTAGTATAGATGCGACAGGAGGCTTCGACGAGCAGTACTTC. Its translation: CASSIDATGGFDEQYF.

The chain is built from TRBV7-8 and TRBJ1-5; 12 bases line up with TRBD1. Germline V gene sequence: CDR1 SGHVS, CDR2 FQNEAQ. Trimming removed 4 bases from V and 7 bases from J; junction bases left unmatched: 5. The CDR3 totals 15 residues. The CDR3 nucleotides read TGTGCCAGCAGCTCGGGACAGGGGGCTGGGCAGCCCCAGCATTTT. It yields the protein CASSSGQGAGQPQHF.

J is TRBJ2-3 and V is TRBV2, with 12 bases fitting TRBD2. The CDR3 consists of 17 residues. V lost 6 bases, J lost 3 bases, and 10 bases stayed unmatched. CDR1 is SNHLY, CDR2 FYNNEI, per germline. The CDR3 sequence is CASRNPTSGGGTDTQYF. The CDR3 DNA follows: TGTGCCAGCAGGAACCCGACTAGCGGGGGTGGGACAGATACGCAGTATTTT.

This chain joins TRBV7-9 and TRBJ2-7; 8 nucleotides agree with TRBD1. In germline, CDR1 is SEHNR, CDR2 FQNEAQ (reference sequence). J lost 3 bases, V lost 5 bases, and 6 bases had no gene match. This CDR3 has 14 amino acids. As DNA, the CDR3 is TGTGCCAGCAGCGAGGGACAGGAGAGCTACGAGCAGTACTTC. Protein: CASSEGQESYEQYF.

This chain joins TRBV6-5 and TRBJ1-2, with 11 bases fitting TRBD1. In germline, CDR1 is MNHEY, CDR2 SVGAGI. The CDR3 loop spans 14 amino acids. The V segment lost 6 bases and the J segment 3 bases; nucleotides outside the gene matches: 3. The CDR3 protein is CASRGTGGDYGYTF. In DNA form, the CDR3 reads TGTGCCAGCAGGGGGACAGGGGGAGACTATGGCTACACCTTC.

DNA for the CDR3: TGTCAAAGCCGGACAGGGGAGGGAGCTGAAGCTTTCTTT. The encoded protein is CQSRTGEGAEAFF. The chain uses TRBV28 and TRBJ1-1, with 9 nucleotides matching TRBD1. CDR3 size: 13 residues. Germline-derived CDR1 and CDR2 are MDHEN and SYDVKM.

The V gene is TRBV4-3, the J gene TRBJ2-7; 9 nucleotides line up with TRBD2. The CDR3 has 16 amino acids. The V segment lost 0 bases and the J segment 1 base; nucleotides outside the gene matches: 4. In germline, CDR1 is LGHNA, CDR2 YSLEER. The CDR3 DNA reads TGCGCCAGCAGCCAAGATTGGCTAGCGGGGTCCTACGAGCAGTACTTC. This codes for CASSQDWLAGSYEQYF.

Concerning this clone: The sample carries other DNA sequences with the same CDR3. J is TRBJ1-1 and V is TRBV19, with D unclear. With 1 base removed from V and 2 bases from J, the gap between germline ends came to 5 bases. CDR3 length: 13 amino acids. Germline CDR1 is LNHDA and CDR2 is SQIVND (reference sequence). CDR3 in amino acids: CASSIVRNTEAFF. CDR3 nucleotides: TGTGCCAGTAGTATAGTGCGAAACACTGAAGCTTTCTTT.

The J gene is TRBJ2-2, the V gene TRBV6-5, with D hard to call. CDR1 MNHEY and CDR2 SVGAGI come from the germline V gene. V lost 2 bases to trimming and J lost 6 bases, with 7 bases between them. The CDR3 loop spans 13 amino acids. The CDR3 region has the DNA TGTGCCAGCAGTTACAGAGTGGCCGGGGAGCTGTTTTTT. This sequence encodes CASSYRVAGELFF.

J is TRBJ2-1 and V is TRBV5-1; 12 bases agree with TRBD2. Trimming took 3 bases from V and 5 from J; bases not matched to a gene: 6. The CDR3 sequence is 16 residues long. CDR1 and CDR2 from the germline V gene are SGHRS and YFSETQ. This CDR3 reads CASSWGTSGFNNEQFF. CDR3 DNA: TGCGCCAGCAGCTGGGGGACTAGCGGGTTTAACAATGAGCAGTTCTTC.

The table lists this clone with a few counts. V and J are TRBV7-2 and TRBJ1-2, with D possibly TRBD1 on 6 matching bases. The ends were cut back, 0 bases at V and 10 bases at J, with 21 bases in the middle. This CDR3 spans 16 amino acids. Germline CDR1 SGHTA, CDR2 FQGNSA. The CDR3, as DNA: TGTGCCAGCAGCTTAGCGGGGGCTTTTCCTTTCCCCTACTACACCTTC. It is translated as CASSLAGAFPFPYYTF.

The chain employs TRBV29-1 and TRBJ1-5, with no clear D. V was trimmed by 6 bases and J by 3 bases, leaving 12 bases between them. The CDR3 extends over 13 amino acids. The germline CDR1 and CDR2 sequences are SQVTM and ANQGSEA. The chain's CDR3 is CSVAFGVNQPQHF. DNA for the CDR3: TGCAGCGTAGCCTTCGGGGTCAATCAGCCCCAGCATTTT.

CDR3 residues: CASSLRGQGVAPLHF. In nucleotides, the CDR3 is TGTGCCAGCAGCTTAAGGGGGCAGGGGGTTGCGCCCCTCCACTTT. The V gene is TRBV7-3, the J gene TRBJ1-6; 7 bases match TRBD1. With V trimmed by 1 base and J by 13 bases, 10 bases remained unmatched. The CDR3 covers 15 residues. Germline-derived CDR1 and CDR2 are SGHTA and FQGTGA.

This rearrangement joins TRBV28 to TRBJ2-5; the D is unclear. Germline assignment: CDR1 MDHEN and CDR2 SYDVKM. Trimming shortened V by 3 bases and J by 5 bases, and 10 bases separated the two germline ends. The CDR3 has 13 residues. The CDR3 nucleotides read TGTGCCAGCAGTTTCACCGGGTGGGAGACCCAGTACTTC. The encoded protein is CASSFTGWETQYF.

In its sample, this clone was seen a few times. The V and J genes are TRBV29-1 and TRBJ2-5, with 8 bases identical to TRBD1. The ends lost 1 base at V and 4 bases at J; junction bases unmatched: 8. This CDR3 has 15 amino acids. Germline CDR1 and CDR2: SQVTM and ANQGSEA. CDR3 coding DNA: TGCAGCGTTGAAGCGACCTGGACAGGGAGAGAGACCCAGTACTTC. Residues: CSVEATWTGRETQYF.

The rearrangement links TRBV3-1 (or the pseudogene TRBV3-2) to TRBJ2-7, with D tentatively TRBD1 (5 bases). V was cut by 3 bases and J by 6 bases, with 12 bases left in between. The CDR3 spans 13 residues. Germline assignment: CDR1 LGHDT and CDR2 YNNKEL (reference sequence). CDR3 sequence (DNA): TGTGCCAGCAGCCAGGGGCGCGACCTCGAGCAGTACTTC. Translated, it gives CASSQGRDLEQYF.

The chain is built from TRBV5-1 and TRBJ1-2; D is unclear. V lost 4 bases, J lost 1 base, and 8 bases lay in between. In germline, CDR1 is SGHRS, CDR2 YFSETQ. CDR3 length: 13 residues. The CDR3 DNA follows: TGCGCCAGCAGCCGCGCCCTTAACTATGGCTACACCTTC. It encodes CASSRALNYGYTF.